The T cell receptor (beta chain) described here comes from a study of blood T cell repertoires in COVID-19. Across the study: Material from acute and convalescent COVID-19 was sourced from the United States, Italy and Spain.

One Seattle source followed patients from active infection through their disease course. How the authors handled the data: Nucleated cell number was recorded as an estimate derived from reference gene primer amplification. Produced via immunoSEQ multiplex PCR; TCRdb's table is partial and in-frame only. V and J calls and clone size are those listed in that table; D and trimming were worked out from the DNA. The table lists 150,000 to 180,000 clones, around 85% of them singletons. This CDR3 comprises 12 residues. Trimming shortened V by 6 bases and J by 6 bases, and 11 bases separated the two germline ends. In germline, CDR1 is SNHLY, CDR2 FYNNEI.

The origin of this receptor is a man between 60 and 70 years old with COVID-19, enrolled during active disease. This sequence joins TRBV2 and TRBJ1-1; possible D gene TRBD1, 5 bases. The sample comprised peripheral blood. This chain's CDR3 is CASRAGIAEAFF. For the CDR3, the DNA is TGTGCCAGCAGGGCAGGGATCGCTGAAGCTTTCTTT.